The 26 T cell receptor beta chains listed next were all sequenced from one sample in a study of T cells in Graves' hyperthyroidism and ophthalmopathy. Amplification targeted TCR beta CDR3 regions from RNA transcripts. Using the HTBI primer set, a first-round RT-PCR was run on the TCR CDR3. MiXCR, applied by TCRdb to the multiplex PCR reads, yields one record per CDR3 protein. The sample has about 360,000 distinct CDR3 sequences, approximately 13% seen once; the top ten hold around a tenth. Sequencing input: blood. All receptors come from a young woman with Graves' hyperthyroidism.

The sample holds many counts of this clonotype. The chain uses TRBV7-2 and TRBJ1-2; D possibly corresponds to TRBD1 (5 bases). There are 14 residues in the CDR3. Trimming pared 1 base from V and 3 bases from J, leaving 9 bases between. Germline CDR1 reads SGHTA; CDR2 reads FQGNSA. CDR3 nucleotides: TGTGCCAGCAGCTTAGGGGGGGAGCACTATGGCTACACCTTC. It translates to CASSLGGEHYGYTF.

In its sample, this clonotype was seen many times. The chain carries TRBV7-8 and TRBJ1-6, with 7 positions matching TRBD1. The CDR3 is 17 residues long. V shed 5 bases and J 10 bases; nucleotides not matched to a gene: 17. The germline CDR1 and CDR2 sequences are SGHVS and FQNEAQ. The CDR3 DNA reads as TGTGCCAGCAGCCCCCTTGCGACAGGGCCTCCCGAATCACCCCTCCACTTT. This translates into CASSPLATGPPESPLHF.

This clonotype has just a few counts. The genes are TRBV24-1 and TRBJ1-1; 11 bases are shared with TRBD1. Trimming at V came to 2 bases and at J to 5 bases, leaving 6 bases not matched to a gene. Germline loops: CDR1 KGHDR, CDR2 SFDVKD. CDR3 length equals 16 residues. The CDR3 DNA follows: TGTGCCACCAGTGATTCCGGGACAGGGGGGAGGACTGAAGCTTTCTTT. It translates to CATSDSGTGGRTEAFF.

Only a few counts were recorded for this clonotype. This chain uses TRBV5-1 with TRBJ1-4, with no clear D. The germline V and J ends were trimmed by 1 base and 5 bases, with 12 bases remaining between them. Germline V gene sequence: CDR1 SGHRS, CDR2 YFSETQ. The CDR3 sequence is 15 residues long. CDR3 bases: TGCGCCAGCAGCTTGAGCAGAACCTCAAATGAAAAACTGTTTTTT. Its translation is CASSLSRTSNEKLFF.

This clonotype was recorded at least ten times. The V gene is TRBV10-3, the J gene TRBJ2-2; D remains ambiguous. The CDR3 runs to 14 residues. Trimming took off 4 bases at V and 3 bases at J, with 9 bases between the two ends. Germline loops: CDR1 ENHRY, CDR2 SYGVKD. The CDR3 region has the DNA TGTGCCATCAGTGTGCAGAGAGACACCGGGGAGCTGTTTTTT. This sequence encodes CAISVQRDTGELFF.

This chain links TRBV18 with TRBJ2-1, with a tentative D call TRBD2 (6 bases). CDR3 length: 13 residues. Deletions cut 4 bases from V and 7 bases from J, with 11 bases between. The germline V gene has CDR1 KGHSH and CDR2 LQKENI. The CDR3 region is CASSRPSGNEQFF. CDR3 nucleotides: TGTGCCAGCTCACGACCCAGCGGGAATGAGCAGTTCTTC.

At least ten counts were recorded for this clonotype. The chain links TRBV20-1 to TRBJ1-5; tentative D call: TRBD1 (6 bases). Trimming stripped 2 bases from V and 5 bases from J, with 13 bases between. This CDR3 is 14 amino acids long. Germline V CDR1 and CDR2: DFQATT, SNEGSKA (reference sequence). CDR3 DNA sequence: TGCAGTGCTAGAAAGGGGGTGGGGGATCAGCCCCAGCATTTT. Amino acid sequence: CSARKGVGDQPQHF.

At least ten counts were recorded for this clonotype. V and J are TRBV3-1 and TRBJ1-6; D not certain. CDR3 length equals 13 residues. Germline-derived CDR1 and CDR2 are LGHDT and YNNKEL (reference sequence). The V gene lost 8 bases and the J gene lost 7 bases, with 12 bases spanning the gap. The DNA for the CDR3 is TGTGCCAGCTCGGGGATTCGGAATTCACCCCTCCACTTT. It yields the protein CASSGIRNSPLHF.

This clonotype was found many times. The chain carries TRBV3-1 and TRBJ2-3, with D perhaps matching TRBD2 (5 bases). The germline V gene encodes CDR1 LGHDT and CDR2 YNNKEL (reference sequence). V was cut by 1 base and J by 6 bases, with 11 bases left in between. This CDR3 is 14 amino acids long. The CDR3 DNA sequence: TGTGCCAGCAGCCAAGCGGAGGCCGGGGATACGCAGTATTTT. Encoded protein: CASSQAEAGDTQYF.

Here the CDR3 DNA reads TGTGCCAGCAGCAGCGACAGGGGGCGACGAGTTGCCCTCATCAGCCCGCCCGGGCATTTT. It translates to CASSSDRGRRVALISPPGHF. The chain carries TRBV28 and TRBJ1-5; 10 nucleotides line up with TRBD1. Per germline, CDR1 MDHEN and CDR2 SYDVKM. V shed 6 bases and J 15 bases; nucleotides not matched to a gene: 32. The CDR3 has 20 residues.

This chain connects TRBV6-2 or TRBV6-3 to TRBJ2-3; TRBD2 might be the D (5 bases). The CDR3 runs 14 residues. V was cut by 0 bases and J by 4 bases, with 8 bases left in between. Germline V CDR1 and CDR2: MNHEY, SVGEGT. The CDR3 DNA reads as TGTGCCAGCAGTTACTCATTACTAGCAGATACGCAGTATTTT. Translating gives CASSYSLLADTQYF.

This clonotype was detected ten times or more. The chain combines TRBV27 with TRBJ1-3; unclear D gene. Germline lookup yields CDR1 MNHEY and CDR2 SMNVEV (reference sequence). The ends were cut back, 8 bases at V and 2 bases at J, with 16 bases in the middle. CDR3 length: 15 residues. Here the CDR3 reads CASRPRGGPGNTIYF. CDR3 DNA sequence: TGTGCCAGCCGACCGCGAGGAGGGCCTGGAAACACCATATATTTT.

This clonotype was observed many times. The gene calls are TRBV12-3 or TRBV12-4 and TRBJ1-1; no reliable D call. V was clipped by 5 bases and J by 3 bases, with 10 bases between them. CDR3 size: 13 residues. The CDR3 coding sequence is TGTGCCAGCAGTCCGATTTTATACACTGAAGCTTTCTTT. The encoded protein is CASSPILYTEAFF.

Ten or more counts support this clonotype. The chain recombines TRBV6-1 with TRBJ1-1, with no clear D. The V end lost 7 bases, the J end lost 8 bases, and 17 bases lay between the germline ends. This CDR3 comprises 13 residues. Germline CDR1 MNHNS, CDR2 SASEGT. The CDR3, as DNA: TGTGCCAGCATTATGGAAAGGGATTGGGAAGCTTTCTTT. Amino acid sequence: CASIMERDWEAFF.

This clonotype was counted many times. The rearrangement joins TRBV12-3 or TRBV12-4 to TRBJ1-2; 8 bases fit TRBD1. With 6 bases clipped from V and 7 bases from J, the junction kept 4 bases outside the gene matches. The CDR3 runs 12 residues. The CDR3 loop reads CASSRQGPGYTF. CDR3 nucleotide sequence: TGTGCCAGCAGCCGACAGGGGCCTGGCTACACCTTC.

There are many counts of this clonotype. The rearrangement joins TRBV20-1 to TRBJ2-5; TRBD2 matches at 8 bases. With 6 bases clipped from V and 4 bases from J, the junction kept 10 bases outside the gene matches. The CDR3 length is 14 residues. CDR1 is DFQATT and CDR2 is SNEGSKA in the germline V gene (reference sequence). CDR3 amino acids: CSAPPAGVGETQYF. The CDR3 nucleotides are TGCAGTGCCCCCCCAGCGGGAGTCGGAGAGACCCAGTACTTC.

This clonotype has more than one count but fewer than ten. A much larger clonotype is one base distant, so this may be a read error. This sequence joins TRBV10-3 and TRBJ1-3; D not resolved. The V and J ends lost 5 bases and 1 base respectively, with 0 bases between them. The CDR3 runs to 11 residues. CDR1 and CDR2 (germline): ENHRY, SYGVKD. CDR3 DNA: TGTGCCATCAGTTCTGGAAACACCATATATTTT. Amino acid sequence: CAISSGNTIYF.

This clonotype was observed at least ten times. V is TRBV30 and J is TRBJ1-6, with 7 bases lining up with TRBD1. CDR3 size: 12 residues. J was trimmed by 8 bases and V by 4 bases; bases with no gene match: 2. Germline V gene lookup returns CDR1 GTSNPN and CDR2 SVGIG (reference sequence). For the CDR3, the DNA is TGTGCCTGGACGACAGGGTATTCACCCCTCCACTTT. Translation: CAWTTGYSPLHF.

This clonotype was found many times. The chain links TRBV20-1 to TRBJ2-1, with D tentatively TRBD2 (6 bases). CDR1 and CDR2 from the germline V gene are DFQATT and SNEGSKA (reference sequence). V was trimmed by 1 base and J by 8 bases, leaving 15 bases between them. The length of the CDR3 is 14 residues. CDR3 residues: CSARGSREIDEQFF. DNA for the CDR3: TGCAGTGCTAGAGGTTCCCGGGAGATCGATGAGCAGTTCTTC.

This clonotype occurred a few times. This chain connects TRBV19 to TRBJ2-2; D remains ambiguous. This CDR3 region has 13 residues. Trimming pared 4 bases from V and 7 bases from J, leaving 10 bases between. Germline assignment: CDR1 LNHDA and CDR2 SQIVND (reference sequence). CDR3 sequence (DNA): TGTGCCAGTAGTAGCGGCGTAGTCGGGGAGCTGTTTTTT. Amino acids: CASSSGVVGELFF.

This clonotype was counted ten times or more. The chain is built from TRBV7-8 and TRBJ2-3; D may be TRBD2 (6 bases). The CDR3 totals 16 residues. From germline, CDR1 is SGHVS and CDR2 FQNEAQ. V lost 5 bases to trimming and J lost 6 bases, with 21 bases between them. CDR3 bases: TGTGCCAGCAGCCCACGGACTACCACCCCCGCCGATACGCAGTATTTT. This sequence encodes CASSPRTTTPADTQYF.

This clonotype came up many times. CDR3 DNA sequence: TGTGCCAGTAGTATTGCGGGAGGCAACTACGAGCAGTACTTC. Its protein is CASSIAGGNYEQYF. V usage is TRBV19 and J usage is TRBJ2-7, with TRBD2 identical over 8 bases. With V trimmed by 3 bases and J by 3 bases, 4 bases remained unmatched. The CDR3 runs 14 residues. Germline CDR1 LNHDA, CDR2 SQIVND (reference sequence).

This clonotype was seen ten or more times. In DNA form, the CDR3 reads TGCAGCGTTGGATTGGGAGCGTACGACACTGAAGCTTTCTTT. Translated, it gives CSVGLGAYDTEAFF. The chain joins TRBV29-1 to TRBJ1-1, with unresolved D. The V gene lost 4 bases and the J gene lost 3 bases, with 15 bases spanning the gap. Looked up from germline, CDR1 is SQVTM and CDR2 is ANQGSEA. This CDR3 has 14 residues.

The chain couples TRBV5-4 to TRBJ1-6; possibly TRBD1 for D (6 bases). Germline V gives CDR1 SGHNT, CDR2 YYREEE (reference sequence). Trimming stripped 2 bases from V and 1 base from J, with 16 bases between. This CDR3 is 18 amino acids long. CDR3 nucleotide sequence: TGTGCCAGCAGCTTACCCTCCCAGGGGCCTTCCTATAATTCACCCCTCCACTTT. Translated: CASSLPSQGPSYNSPLHF.

V and J are TRBV18 and TRBJ2-2; 9 nucleotides agree with TRBD1. The CDR3 contains 16 residues. Trimming cost V 5 bases and J 6 bases; bases outside gene matches: 10. Germline CDR1 is KGHSH and CDR2 is LQKENI. CDR3 protein: CASSITGTGIPGELFF. The CDR3 nucleotides read TGTGCCAGCTCAATTACCGGGACAGGGATCCCCGGGGAGCTGTTTTTT.

This clonotype was observed many times. This chain uses TRBV20-1 with TRBJ2-3; D possibly corresponds to TRBD1 (5 bases). Trimming shortened V by 1 base and J by 1 base, and 21 bases separated the two germline ends. This CDR3 has 18 amino acids. Germline loops: CDR1 DFQATT, CDR2 SNEGSKA (reference sequence). The CDR3 DNA sequence: TGCAGTGCTAGAGCATCGCTGGGGCCCTTCGGCGGCACAGATACGCAGTATTTT. Protein: CSARASLGPFGGTDTQYF.